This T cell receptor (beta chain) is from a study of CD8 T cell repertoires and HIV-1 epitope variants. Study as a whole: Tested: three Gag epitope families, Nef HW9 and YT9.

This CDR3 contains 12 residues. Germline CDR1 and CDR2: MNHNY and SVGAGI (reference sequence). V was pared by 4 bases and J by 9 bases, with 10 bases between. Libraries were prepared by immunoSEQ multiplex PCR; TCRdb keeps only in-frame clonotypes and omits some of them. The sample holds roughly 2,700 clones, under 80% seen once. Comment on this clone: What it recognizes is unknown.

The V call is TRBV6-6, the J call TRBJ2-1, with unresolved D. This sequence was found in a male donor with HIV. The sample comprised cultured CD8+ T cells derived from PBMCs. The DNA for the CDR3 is TGTGCCAGCAGTTGGTCCGGCGGTGAGCAGTTCTTC. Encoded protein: CASSWSGGEQFF.